One sample yielded the 14 T cell receptor beta chains listed below, sequenced in a study of blood T cell repertoires in COVID-19. Produced via immunoSEQ multiplex PCR; TCRdb's table is partial and in-frame only. This table holds about 310,000 clones, about nine tenths found once. Sequencing was done on a sample of PBMCs or T cells enriched from blood (not recorded which). The receptors derive from a woman aged 18-29 years who had recovered from COVID-19.

This rearrangement joins TRBV5-1 to TRBJ2-7, with 8 bases matching TRBD2. V dropped 1 base and J dropped 5; count of bases not matched to a gene: 8. Germline V gives CDR1 SGHRS, CDR2 YFSETQ. The CDR3 has 15 residues. The CDR3 spells CASSLLLAGLNEQYF. The CDR3 DNA sequence: TGCGCCAGCAGCTTGCTGTTAGCGGGACTCAACGAGCAGTACTTC.

The V call is TRBV25-1, the J call TRBJ2-7, with TRBD2 matching over 12 bases. The V and J ends lost 4 bases and 4 bases, in that order; junction bases with no gene match: 5. This CDR3 contains 15 residues. Germline V lookup: CDR1 MGHDK, CDR2 SYGVNS. The CDR3 is CASSGLAGGPYEQYF. The DNA for the CDR3 is TGTGCCAGCAGTGGGCTAGCGGGAGGGCCGTACGAGCAGTACTTC.

The chain recombines TRBV28 with TRBJ2-2, with no clear D. V was clipped by 3 bases and J by 4 bases, with 6 bases between them. The CDR3 contains 13 residues. The germline V gene has CDR1 MDHEN and CDR2 SYDVKM. The CDR3 DNA follows: TGTGCCAGCAGTTTGCCAGTCACCGGGGAGCTGTTTTTT. It translates to CASSLPVTGELFF.

The chain recombines TRBV7-3 with TRBJ1-3, with 8 positions matching TRBD1. CDR1 is SGHTA and CDR2 is FQGTGA in the germline V gene. J lost 3 bases, V lost 8 bases, and 18 bases had no gene match. This CDR3 has 18 amino acids. CDR3 protein: CASPGRQGSLIGGNTIYF. CDR3 nucleotides: TGTGCCAGCCCCGGACGACAGGGGAGCCTTATTGGTGGAAACACCATATATTTT.

V usage is TRBV6-5 and J usage is TRBJ2-3; perhaps TRBD1 as D (6 bases). The CDR3 runs to 15 residues. V was trimmed by 7 bases and J by 0 bases, leaving 14 bases between them. Germline lookup yields CDR1 MNHEY and CDR2 SVGAGI. The CDR3 reads CASNPQGFSTDTQYF. The CDR3 nucleotides read TGTGCCAGCAACCCTCAGGGGTTCAGCACAGATACGCAGTATTTT.

The chain uses TRBV7-2 and TRBJ2-4; 7 nucleotides match TRBD1. The V gene's germline CDR1 is SGHTA and CDR2 FQGNSA. CDR3 length: 15 amino acids. The trim removed 0 bases at V and 8 bases at J, leaving 7 bases unmatched. CDR3 sequence (DNA): TGTGCCAGCAGCTTAGCGGGGACAGCGACGTACATTCAGTACTTC. The encoded protein is CASSLAGTATYIQYF.

The chain joins TRBV7-6 to TRBJ2-1; 11 bases are a match to TRBD2. The length of the CDR3 is 19 residues. The germline V gene has CDR1 SGHVS and CDR2 FNYEAQ. The junction had 11 bases not matched to a gene; V was cut back by 4 bases and J by 0 bases. CDR3 nucleotides: TGTGCCAGCAGCTCTTACGGGACTAGCGGATGGAGCTCCTACAATGAGCAGTTCTTC. Residues: CASSSYGTSGWSSYNEQFF.

V gene TRBV27 combines with J gene TRBJ2-2; 10 bases line up with TRBD2. CDR1 and CDR2 from the germline V gene are MNHEY and SMNVEV (reference sequence). The ends lost 5 bases at V and 3 bases at J; junction bases unmatched: 9. The CDR3 spans 17 residues. CDR3 loop: CASSALAGERYTGELFF. The CDR3 DNA follows: TGTGCCAGCAGTGCCCTAGCGGGGGAGAGGTACACCGGGGAGCTGTTTTTT.

This rearrangement joins TRBV3-1 (or the pseudogene TRBV3-2) to TRBJ2-1; TRBD2 agrees at 7 bases. From germline, CDR1 is LGHDT and CDR2 YNNKEL (reference sequence). The CDR3 is 14 amino acids. Germline trimming cut 5 bases from V and 5 bases from J; bases unmatched to any gene: 6. The CDR3 here is CASSTRGVDNEQFF. Written as DNA, the CDR3 is TGTGCCAGCAGCACCCGGGGGGTTGACAATGAGCAGTTCTTC.

This clone was seen a few times. Here the CDR3 reads CAWSVRGGGNTIYF. As DNA, the CDR3 is TGTGCCTGGAGTGTACGGGGAGGTGGAAACACCATATATTTT. V is TRBV30 and J is TRBJ1-3; D gene uncertain. This CDR3 spans 14 amino acids. CDR1 and CDR2 from the germline V gene are GTSNPN and SVGIG (reference sequence). Deletions cut 0 bases from V and 3 bases from J, with 9 bases between.

This chain joins TRBV19 and TRBJ2-1, with D perhaps TRBD2 (5 bases). V dropped 4 bases and J dropped 1 base, with 11 bases sitting between them. Germline CDR1 reads LNHDA; CDR2 reads SQIVND (reference sequence). CDR3 length equals 15 residues. CDR3 coding DNA: TGTGCCAGTAGTAGTCAAGCGGTTTCCTACAATGAGCAGTTCTTC. It is translated as CASSSQAVSYNEQFF. Supplemented by reference TRBV19 and TRBJ2-1, the full variable domain reads DGGITQSPKYLFRKEGQNVTLSCEQNLNHDAMYWYRQDPGQGLRLIYYSQIVNDFQKGDIAEGYSVSREKKESFPLTVTSAQKNPTAFYLCASSSQAVSYNEQFFGPGTRLTVL.

The chain combines TRBV2 with TRBJ2-7; 9 bases align to TRBD2. Germline trimming cut 4 bases from V and 6 bases from J; bases unmatched to any gene: 4. CDR1 is SNHLY, CDR2 FYNNEI, per germline. CDR3 size: 13 residues. The CDR3 region has the DNA TGTGCCAGCAGTGTGCGGGAGGGCCTCGAGCAGTACTTC. Translation: CASSVREGLEQYF. Drawing the rest from reference TRBV2 and TRBJ2-7, the complete variable domain is EPEVTQTPSHQVTQMGQEVILRCVPISNHLYFYWYRQILGQKVEFLVSFYNNEISEKSEIFDDQFSVERPDGSNFTLKIRSTKLEDSAMYFCASSVREGLEQYFGPGTRLTVT.

This clone is a singleton in its sample. V gene TRBV7-2 combines with J gene TRBJ1-3, with unresolved D. Germline loops: CDR1 SGHTA, CDR2 FQGNSA. V lost 2 bases and J lost 0, with 8 bases in between. The CDR3 contains 15 residues. CDR3 DNA sequence: TGTGCCAGCAGCTTATGGTCCAGCTCTGGAAACACCATATATTTT. It codes for CASSLWSSSGNTIYF.

The V and J genes are TRBV19 and TRBJ1-2, with unresolved D. V was shortened by 6 bases and J by 2 bases, with 13 bases between the two germline ends. The CDR3 has 14 residues. Per the germline V gene, CDR1 is LNHDA and CDR2 is SQIVND (reference sequence). The CDR3 sequence: CASRWLQENYGYTF. In DNA, the CDR3 is TGTGCCAGTAGGTGGCTCCAGGAAAACTATGGCTACACCTTC.